This T cell receptor (beta chain) comes out of a study of blood T cell repertoires in COVID-19. The germline V gene has CDR1 SGHRS and CDR2 YFSETQ. The CDR3 runs 15 residues. The V gene lost 8 bases and the J gene lost 0 bases, with 17 bases spanning the gap. In the study's own analysis: Nucleated cell number was recorded as an estimate derived from reference gene primer amplification. Only in-frame clones appear in the TCRdb table, and some are missing; sequencing was by immunoSEQ multiplex PCR. For V, J and clone size, that table is used; D and trimming come from the DNA. The sample includes a few hundred thousand clones, around 89% of them seen just once.

Material for sequencing was peripheral blood. The chain employs TRBV5-1 and TRBJ1-1; D may be TRBD1 (5 bases). The clonotype originates from a woman aged 45-65 years with active or convalescent COVID-19. The CDR3 here is CASLQGSSMNTEAFF. CDR3 nucleotides: TGCGCCAGTCTGCAGGGTTCCTCCATGAACACTGAAGCTTTCTTT.